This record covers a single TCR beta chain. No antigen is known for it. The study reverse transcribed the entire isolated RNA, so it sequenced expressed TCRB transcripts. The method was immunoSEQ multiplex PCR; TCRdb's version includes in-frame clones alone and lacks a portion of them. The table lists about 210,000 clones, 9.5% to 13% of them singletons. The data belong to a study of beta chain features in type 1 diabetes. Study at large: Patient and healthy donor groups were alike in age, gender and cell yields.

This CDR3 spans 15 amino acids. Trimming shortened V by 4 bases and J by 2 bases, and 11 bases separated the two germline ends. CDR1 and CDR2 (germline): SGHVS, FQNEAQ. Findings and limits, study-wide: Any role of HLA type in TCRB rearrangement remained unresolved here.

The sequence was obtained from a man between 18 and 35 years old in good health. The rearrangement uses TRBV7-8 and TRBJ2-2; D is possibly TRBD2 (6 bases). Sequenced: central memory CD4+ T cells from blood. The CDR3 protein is CASSSEGRNTGELFF. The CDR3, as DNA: TGTGCCAGCAGCTCGGAGGGCCGAAACACCGGGGAGCTGTTTTTT.